This is a list of T cell receptor beta chains from one sample in a study of tumor and adjacent non-tumor tissue in lung cancer. TCRdb called the multiplex PCR reads again in MiXCR, with one record for every CDR3 protein. The sample includes over 130,000 distinct CDR3 sequences, around 61% of them seen just once. Sequenced: lung tumor tissue. The receptors stem from a man between 60 and 75 years old with small cell lung cancer. Each CDR3 is given with its conserved first and last residue. The D gene is left open where the match is weak. A clone size is listed for some rows: how often the clone was seen (once, few, many), or a class if it is expanded.

clone size	V gene	D gene	J gene	CDR3 protein	CDR3 DNA
-	TRBV11-1	-	TRBJ2-1	CAISPFVGFDEQFF	TGTGCCATCAGTCCCTTTGTCGGATTCGATGAGCAGTTCTTC
many	TRBV11-2	-	TRBJ2-1	CASSSPGRNNEQFF	TGTGCCAGCAGCTCCCCGGGGCGGAACAATGAGCAGTTCTTC
few	TRBV7-9	TRBD2	TRBJ2-1	CASSFLAGGRNEQFF	TGTGCCAGCAGTTTTCTAGCGGGAGGGCGGAATGAGCAGTTCTTC
-	TRBV11-1	-	TRBJ2-5	CASIPRSDQVTQYF	TGTGCCAGCATCCCCCGATCGGACCAAGTGACCCAGTACTTC
-	TRBV11-2	-	TRBJ2-7	CASSLEARGYEQYF	TGTGCCAGCAGCTTAGAGGCTAGGGGCTACGAGCAGTATTTC
-	TRBV11-3	-	TRBJ1-1	CASSKEGGAEGFF	TGTGCCAGCAGCAAAGAAGGAGGTGCTGAAGGTTTCTTT
once	TRBV29-1	-	TRBJ2-7	CSVAAGISYEQYF	TGCAGCGTTGCAGCTGGGATATCCTACGAGCAGTACTTC
once	TRBV12-3/TRBV12-4	TRBD1	TRBJ2-1	CASTRGTDSYNEQFF	TGCGCCAGCACCCGAGGGACAGATAGCTACAATGAGCAGTTCTTC
once	TRBV5-4	-	TRBJ2-7	CVSSLVREMVSEQYF	TGTGTCAGCAGCTTGGTCCGGGAGATGGTCAGCGAGCAGTACTTC
-	TRBV4-1	TRBD2	TRBJ2-3	CVSLAGGSTNTQYF	TGCGTCAGTCTAGCGGGAGGGAGCACAAATACGCAGTATTTT
-	TRBV6-1	-	TRBJ1-2	CASSETAGGGYGCTF	TGTGCCAGCAGTGAAACGGCGGGGGGCGGCTATGGCTGCACCTTC
-	TRBV11-3	-	TRBJ1-1	CASSIEGEVDAFF	TGTGCCAGCAGCATAGAGGGGGAGGTCGACGCTTTCTTT
once	TRBV29-1	-	TRBJ2-5	CSLDADGTHYF	TGCAGCCTGGACGCAGACGGGACTCACTACTTC
-	TRBV19	-	TRBJ2-1	CASRLDLTYNEQFF	TGTGCCAGTAGGTTGGACTTAACCTACAATGAGCAGTTCTTC
-	TRBV28	-	TRBJ1-2	CASSDRRSYTF	TGTGCCAGCAGTGACCGACGGAGCTACACCTTC
-	TRBV19	-	TRBJ2-6	CASTQQWGTGANVLTF	TGTGCCAGTACCCAACAGTGGGGGACTGGGGCCAACGTCCTGACTTTC
-	TRBV20-1	-	TRBJ2-5	CSLQPVLGRETQYF	TGCAGTCTTCAACCGGTACTAGGTAGAGAGACCCAGTACTTC
-	TRBV6-6	-	TRBJ2-5	CACSRPGRAQETQYF	TGTGCCTGCAGTCGCCCCGGACGAGCCCAAGAGACCCAGTACTTC
-	TRBV12-3/TRBV12-4	-	TRBJ2-3	CASSGDFTDTQYF	TGTGCCAGCAGCGGTGACTTCACAGATACGCAGTATTTT
-	TRBV28	-	TRBJ2-7	CASGTSDWAYEQYF	TGTGCCAGCGGTACCTCGGACTGGGCCTACGAGCAGTACTTC
-	TRBV12-3/TRBV12-4	-	TRBJ1-2	CASSNTINYGYIF	TGTGCCAGCAGTAACACCATTAACTATGGCTACATCTTC
once	TRBV11-2	TRBD2	TRBJ2-5	CVSTPPEQLAGGETQYF	TGTGTCAGCACCCCGCCGGAACAGCTAGCGGGAGGCGAGACCCAGTACTTC
few	TRBV20-1	-	TRBJ2-7	CSAVRGVLYEQYF	TGCAGTGCTGTAAGGGGCGTTTTGTACGAGCAGTACTTC
once	TRBV20-1	-	TRBJ1-2	CNAGGGGFYGYTF	TGCAATGCTGGGGGGGGCGGCTTCTATGGCTACACCTTC
-	TRBV6-5	TRBD1	TRBJ1-1	CATQEEGAPCTEAFF	TGTGCCACCCAGGAGGAGGGGGCGCCGTGTACTGAAGCTTTCTTT
-	TRBV20-1	TRBD1	TRBJ2-7	CSVRGDWGQCYEQYF	TGCAGTGTTAGAGGTGATTGGGGACAGTGCTATGAGCAGTACTTC
-	TRBV6-1	-	TRBJ2-5	CTRSVVRQGTQYF	TGTACCAGGAGTGTTGTGAGGCAAGGGACCCAGTACTTC
many	TRBV4-2	-	TRBJ2-5	CASSQDRAQTQYF	TGTGCCAGCAGCCAAGACAGGGCCCAGACCCAGTACTTC
-	TRBV6-6	TRBD2	TRBJ2-4	CANYPSRGGKEFAKNIQYF	TGTGCCAACTATCCATCGCGGGGAGGGAAGGAATTCGCCAAAAACATTCAGTACTTC
-	TRBV11-3	TRBD2	TRBJ2-1	CASSLAAGYNDEQFF	TGTGCCAGCAGCTTAGCAGCGGGGTACAACGATGAGCAGTTCTTC
-	TRBV6-5	-	TRBJ2-1	CVSSPRWGVINEQSF	TGTGTCAGCAGCCCCAGGTGGGGGGTCATTAATGAGCAGTCCTTC
-	TRBV11-1	-	TRBJ2-7	CAGSGLGRGQCF	TGTGCTGGCAGCGGACTGGGGCGCGGGCAGTGCTTC
-	TRBV20-1	TRBD2	TRBJ2-7	CCAVRREALSGEQYF	TGCTGTGCGGTTCGACGGGAGGCCCTCTCCGGCGAGCAGTACTTC
few	TRBV7-8	TRBD1	TRBJ2-6	CASSLGDSSGANVLTF	TGTGCCAGCAGCTTAGGGGACAGCTCTGGGGCCAACGTCCTGACTTTC
-	TRBV6-1	-	TRBJ1-5	CTSSEGRLNQPQHF	TGTACCAGCAGTGAAGGGCGGCTAAATCAGCCCCAGCATTTT
once	TRBV6-6	TRBD2	TRBJ2-5	CASRLTGGETQYF	TGTGCCAGCCGGCTAACGGGAGGAGAGACCCAGTACTTC
-	TRBV6-5	-	TRBJ2-2	CASRGVGQNTGELLF	TGTGCCAGCCGCGGCGTGGGTCAGAACACCGGGGAGCTGTTGTTT
few	TRBV29-1	TRBD2	TRBJ2-5	CSVERGGRGETQYF	TGCAGCGTTGAACGCGGGGGGCGCGGTGAGACCCAGTACTTC
few	TRBV14	TRBD2	TRBJ2-1	CASSHHPGLAGANEQFF	TGTGCCAGCAGCCACCACCCGGGACTAGCGGGAGCCAATGAGCAGTTCTTC
-	TRBV6-5	-	TRBJ1-2	CASSYGSGNGYTF	TGTGCCAGCAGTTACGGGTCGGGCAATGGCTACACCTTC
-	TRBV11-3	-	TRBJ2-7	CASTSGGGFEQYF	TGTGCAAGCACTTCGGGTGGGGGGTTCGAGCAGTACTTC
many	TRBV12-5	TRBD1	TRBJ2-5	CASGSIQPTGQETQYF	TGTGCTAGTGGTTCTATCCAGCCGACAGGGCAAGAGACCCAGTACTTC
-	TRBV6-2/TRBV6-3	-	TRBJ2-1	CASRPTSPSYDEQFF	TGTGCCAGCAGGCCCACTAGCCCCTCCTACGATGAGCAGTTTTTC
-	TRBV14	-	TRBJ2-1	CASSQEGKSYNGQIF	TGTGCCAGCAGCCAAGAGGGGAAGTCCTACAATGGGCAGATCTTC
-	TRBV11-3	TRBD1	TRBJ2-1	CASSLGDRRQGFF	TGTGCCAGTAGCTTAGGGGACAGGAGGCAGGGGTTCTTC
-	TRBV11-2	-	TRBJ2-3	CASRRQDADTQYF	TGTGCCAGCAGGCGACAAGACGCAGATACGCAGTATTTT
-	TRBV11-3	-	TRBJ1-1	CASSLEGETEAFF	TGTGCTAGCAGCTTAGAAGGCGAGACTGAAGCTTTCTTT
-	TRBV20-1	-	TRBJ2-5	CSARGRGIDTQYF	TGCAGTGCTAGAGGAAGGGGGATAGATACCCAGTACTTC
few	TRBV7-8	-	TRBJ1-6	CASSFGQYNSPLHF	TGTGCCAGCAGTTTCGGGCAGTACAATTCACCCCTCCACTTT
-	TRBV5-6	-	TRBJ1-2	CASSPRGSPNNYGYTF	TGTGCCAGCAGCCCCAGAGGGTCCCCTAATAACTATGGCTACACCTTC
-	TRBV11-2	-	TRBJ1-2	CASNFQPGDYVYTF	TGTGCCAGCAACTTCCAACCCGGGGACTATGTCTACACCTTC
-	TRBV10-2	-	TRBJ2-1	CASIEGSAYNEQFF	TGCGCCAGCATTGAGGGGAGCGCCTACAATGAGCAGTTCTTC
many	TRBV4-2	TRBD1	TRBJ2-5	CASSPGTGPETQYF	TGTGCCAGCAGCCCCGGGACAGGCCCCGAGACCCAGTACTTC